The source of this T cell receptor beta chain is a study of T cell changes during pregnancy in multiple sclerosis. This CDR3 spans 15 amino acids. Germline CDR1 reads SGHDT; CDR2 reads YYEEEE. Germline trimming cut 6 bases from V and 2 bases from J; bases unmatched to any gene: 10. Some clones are missing from TCRdb's copy, which holds only in-frame ones; the method was immunoSEQ multiplex PCR. The sample comprises about 50,000 clones, about 90% of which are singletons, and 5.1% rests with the top ten. This sample comprised peripheral blood, obtained after pregnancy. The clonotype originates from a female donor in good health, enrolled as a control in a pregnancy study. The chain uses TRBV5-6 and TRBJ1-2; 7 nucleotides match TRBD1. The CDR3 coding sequence is TGTGCCAGCACCCCTCGGCAGGGGGTGAACTATGGCTACACCTTC. It encodes CASTPRQGVNYGYTF.